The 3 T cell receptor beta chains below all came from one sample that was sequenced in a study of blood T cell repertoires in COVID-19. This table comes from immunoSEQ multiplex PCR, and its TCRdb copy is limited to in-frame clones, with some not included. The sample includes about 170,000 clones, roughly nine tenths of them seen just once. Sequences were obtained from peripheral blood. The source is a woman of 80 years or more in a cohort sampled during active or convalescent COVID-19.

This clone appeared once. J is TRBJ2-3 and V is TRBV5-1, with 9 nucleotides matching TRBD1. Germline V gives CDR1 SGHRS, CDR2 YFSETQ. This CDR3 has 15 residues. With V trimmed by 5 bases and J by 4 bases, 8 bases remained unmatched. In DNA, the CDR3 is TGCGCCAGCAGTAGCTGGGACAGGGTCCCAGATACGCAGTATTTT. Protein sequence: CASSSWDRVPDTQYF.

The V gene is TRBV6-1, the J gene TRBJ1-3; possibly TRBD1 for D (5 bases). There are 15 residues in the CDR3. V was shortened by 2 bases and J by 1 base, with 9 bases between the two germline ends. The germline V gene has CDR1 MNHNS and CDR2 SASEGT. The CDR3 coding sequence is TGTGCCAGCAGTGAACGCTCAGGGTCTGGAAACACCATATATTTT. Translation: CASSERSGSGNTIYF.

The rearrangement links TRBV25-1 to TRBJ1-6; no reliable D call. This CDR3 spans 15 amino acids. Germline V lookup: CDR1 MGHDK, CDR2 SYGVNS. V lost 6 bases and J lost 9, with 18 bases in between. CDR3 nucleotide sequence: TGTGCCAGCAGCGACCCCGCGGCACCTTTTTCACCCCTCCACTTT. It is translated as CASSDPAAPFSPLHF.